The 2 T cell receptor beta chains given below trace back to one sample, sequenced in a study of early T cells in non-severe SARS-CoV-2 infection. TCRdb independently ran MiXCR on the 5' RACE reads; one entry per CDR3 protein. The table shows 84,000 or so distinct CDR3 sequences, with 11% to 15% occurring only once. Sequenced input: whole blood. These receptors were obtained from an adult who was a healthcare worker with PCR-confirmed SARS-CoV-2 infection or an uninfected control (not recorded which).

The sample holds many counts of this clonotype. The CDR3 bases are TGCAGTGCTGTCTGGACTAGCGGGGGGTTCGCGCAGTATTTT. It specifies CSAVWTSGGFAQYF. V gene TRBV20-1 combines with J gene TRBJ2-3; TRBD2 matches 14 bases. CDR3 length equals 14 residues. With V trimmed by 5 bases and J by 10 bases, 8 bases remained unmatched. Germline V lookup: CDR1 DFQATT, CDR2 SNEGSKA (reference sequence).

The sample holds many counts of this clonotype. The chain couples TRBV6-5 to TRBJ2-6; D is unresolved. V was cut by 3 bases and J by 0 bases, with 6 bases left in between. The CDR3 sequence is 15 residues long. Germline values: CDR1 MNHEY, CDR2 SVGAGI. In DNA form, the CDR3 reads TGTGCCAGCAGTTATAGGCGCTCTGGGGCCAACGTCCTGACTTTC. Translated: CASSYRRSGANVLTF.